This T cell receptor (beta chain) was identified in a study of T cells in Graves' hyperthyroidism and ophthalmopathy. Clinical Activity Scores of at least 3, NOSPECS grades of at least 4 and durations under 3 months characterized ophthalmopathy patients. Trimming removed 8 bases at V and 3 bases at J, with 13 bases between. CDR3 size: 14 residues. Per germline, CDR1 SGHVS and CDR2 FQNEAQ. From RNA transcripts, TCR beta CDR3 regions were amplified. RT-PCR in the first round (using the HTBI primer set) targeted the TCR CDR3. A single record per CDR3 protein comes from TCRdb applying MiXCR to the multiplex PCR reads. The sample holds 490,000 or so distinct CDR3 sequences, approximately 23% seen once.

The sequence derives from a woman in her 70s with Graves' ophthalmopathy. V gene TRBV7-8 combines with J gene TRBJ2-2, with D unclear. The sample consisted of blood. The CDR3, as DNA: TGTGCCAGCGGCCTCGGTGGGGACACCGGGGAGCTGTTTTTT. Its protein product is CASGLGGDTGELFF. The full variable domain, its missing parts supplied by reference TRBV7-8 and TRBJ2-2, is GAGVSQSPRYKVAKRGQDVALRCDPISGHVSLFWYQQALGQGPEFLTYFQNEAQLDKSGLPSDRFFAERPEGSVSTLKIQRTQQEDSAVYLCASGLGGDTGELFFGEGSRLTVL.